This T cell receptor beta chain was sequenced for a study of shared clonotypes between healthy human individuals. Per the germline V gene, CDR1 is SQVTM and CDR2 is ANQGSEA. V lost 5 bases and J 9 bases, leaving 10 bases between the germline ends. The CDR3 has 11 residues. Clones were sequenced by immunoSEQ multiplex PCR, and TCRdb holds only the in-frame ones, with some missing. In the table there are approximately 350,000 clones, 74% of which are singletons. The V call is TRBV29-1, the J call TRBJ2-2; no clear D gene. This clonotype originated in a man aged 25-45 years in good health. The sequenced sample consisted of memory CD4+ T cells sorted from blood. Subset given: CD45RA-negative fraction. CDR3 DNA: TGCAGCGTTCAAGCCCACCGGGAGCTGTTTTTT. This sequence encodes CSVQAHRELFF.